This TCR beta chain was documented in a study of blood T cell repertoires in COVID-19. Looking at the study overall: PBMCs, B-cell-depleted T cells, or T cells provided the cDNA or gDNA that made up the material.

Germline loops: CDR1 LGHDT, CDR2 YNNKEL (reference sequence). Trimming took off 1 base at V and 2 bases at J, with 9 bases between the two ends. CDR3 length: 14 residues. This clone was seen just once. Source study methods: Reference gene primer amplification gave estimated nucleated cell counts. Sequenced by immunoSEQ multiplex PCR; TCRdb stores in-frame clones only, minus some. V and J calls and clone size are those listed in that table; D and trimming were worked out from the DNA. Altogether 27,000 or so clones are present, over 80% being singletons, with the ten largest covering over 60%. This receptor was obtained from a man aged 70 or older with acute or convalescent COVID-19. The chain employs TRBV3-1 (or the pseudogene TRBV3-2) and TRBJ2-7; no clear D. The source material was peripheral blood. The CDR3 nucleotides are TGTGCCAGCAGCCAAGGGTACAGCACCTACGAGCAGTACTTC. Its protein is CASSQGYSTYEQYF.